The 30 T cell receptor beta chains below come from one sample, sequenced in a study of technical replicates of blood from a handful of donors. Some clones are missing from TCRdb's copy, which holds only in-frame ones; the method was immunoSEQ multiplex PCR. Among over 75,000 clones, around 97% were seen once, and the ten largest hold about 0.29%. The material sequenced was T cells isolated from PBMCs. These receptor sequences come from a human donor in good health.

V is TRBV19 and J is TRBJ2-3; no firm D call. The CDR3 spans 14 residues. V was pared by 3 bases and J by 2 bases, with 9 bases between. CDR1 is LNHDA, CDR2 SQIVND, per germline (reference sequence). The CDR3 DNA reads TGTGCCAGTAGTATCTTGTCTCTCACAGATACGCAGTATTTT. It is translated as CASSILSLTDTQYF.

This clone was seen only once. This chain connects TRBV7-6 to TRBJ1-1; D may be TRBD1 (5 bases). The germline V gene encodes CDR1 SGHVS and CDR2 FNYEAQ. V was clipped by 5 bases and J by 6 bases, with 10 bases between them. This CDR3 comprises 12 residues. The CDR3 region is CASSRRDAEAFF. DNA for the CDR3: TGTGCCAGCAGCAGGCGGGACGCTGAAGCTTTCTTT.

The chain recombines TRBV15 with TRBJ1-1; maybe TRBD1 (5 bases). This CDR3 is built from 12 residues. Trimming cost V 5 bases and J 3 bases, with 7 bases left between them. Germline values: CDR1 LNHNV, CDR2 YYDKDF (reference sequence). CDR3 loop: CATSSGYTEAFF. CDR3 in DNA: TGTGCCACCAGCTCAGGGTACACTGAAGCTTTCTTT.

The rearrangement links TRBV27 to TRBJ2-1; 12 nucleotides agree with TRBD2. This CDR3 is built from 14 residues. Germline V gives CDR1 MNHEY, CDR2 SMNVEV (reference sequence). V lost 7 bases, J lost 8 bases, and 6 bases stayed unmatched. The CDR3 loop is CASTPLAGGDEQFF. The DNA of the CDR3 is TGTGCCAGCACCCCACTAGCGGGAGGCGATGAGCAGTTCTTC.

The chain is built from TRBV6-1 and TRBJ2-7, with 9 bases fitting TRBD2. Germline assignment: CDR1 MNHNS and CDR2 SASEGT. CDR3 length equals 15 residues. Trimming took 6 bases from V and 0 from J; bases not matched to a gene: 6. CDR3 coding DNA: TGTGCCAGCAGAACATTAGCGGGAGACTCCTACGAGCAGTACTTC. It encodes CASRTLAGDSYEQYF.

This rearrangement joins TRBV13 to TRBJ2-7; 9 positions match TRBD1. Germline values: CDR1 PRHDT, CDR2 FYEKMQ (reference sequence). The CDR3 extends over 17 amino acids. Trimming at V came to 0 bases and at J to 0 bases, leaving 6 bases not matched to a gene. CDR3 sequence: CASSLGFDRGGSYEQYF. In DNA form, the CDR3 reads TGTGCCAGCAGCTTAGGCTTTGACAGGGGGGGCTCCTACGAGCAGTACTTC. Using reference TRBV13 and TRBJ2-7 for the parts outside the CDR3, the full variable domain is AAGVIQSPRHLIKEKRETATLKCYPIPRHDTVYWYQQGPGQDPQFLISFYEKMQSDKGSIPDRFSAQQFSDYHSELNMSSLELGDSALYFCASSLGFDRGGSYEQYFGPGTRLTVT.

The chain links TRBV29-1 to TRBJ2-1; TRBD2 aligns across 9 bases. CDR1 is SQVTM and CDR2 is ANQGSEA in the germline V gene. Trimming removed 5 bases from V and 2 bases from J; junction bases left unmatched: 4. The CDR3 has 14 amino acids. The CDR3 here is CSVPSGNPYNEQFF. The CDR3 nucleotides read TGCAGCGTTCCTAGCGGGAACCCCTACAATGAGCAGTTCTTC.

Comment on this clone: The identical CDR3 is also encoded by other nucleotide sequences in the sample. V is TRBV7-9 and J is TRBJ1-1; TRBD1 is a possible D gene (5 bases). CDR3 length: 13 residues. Per germline, CDR1 SEHNR and CDR2 FQNEAQ (reference sequence). V dropped 4 bases and J dropped 3 bases, with 9 bases sitting between them. In DNA, the CDR3 is TGTGCCAGCAGCTCCACAGGTTACACTGAAGCTTTCTTT. It translates to CASSSTGYTEAFF.

The V call is TRBV5-1, the J call TRBJ1-5; a weak D match, TRBD1 (5 bases). Per germline, CDR1 SGHRS and CDR2 YFSETQ. This CDR3 is built from 13 residues. V shed 0 bases and J shed 5 bases, with 6 bases lying between them. The CDR3 sequence is CASSLGGDQPQHF. The CDR3 DNA sequence: TGCGCCAGCAGCTTGGGGGGGGATCAGCCCCAGCATTTT.

The chain couples TRBV19 to TRBJ2-7; D gene ambiguous. The CDR3 is 13 residues long. V was pared by 1 base and J by 3 bases, with 7 bases between. The germline V gene has CDR1 LNHDA and CDR2 SQIVND (reference sequence). CDR3 protein: CASSIVGGYEQYF. DNA of the CDR3: TGTGCCAGTAGTATAGTTGGCGGCTACGAGCAGTACTTC.

This chain links TRBV1 with TRBJ2-5; the D call of TRBD1 is as the table states it, not checked on the DNA. TRBV1 is labeled a pseudogene. This CDR3 spans 14 amino acids. The CDR3 spells CTSSLVDRSETQYF. The CDR3 DNA is TGCACCAGCAGCCTTGTGGACAGGAGCGAGACCCAGTACTTC.

The table lists this clone with a count of one. This sequence joins TRBV6-1 and TRBJ2-1; TRBD2 might be the D (6 bases). CDR1 and CDR2 (germline): MNHNS, SASEGT. V was shortened by 6 bases and J by 7 bases, with 16 bases between the two germline ends. The CDR3 covers 14 residues. This CDR3 reads CASRFSGLGNEQFF. The CDR3 coding sequence is TGTGCCAGCAGGTTTAGCGGTTTAGGGAATGAGCAGTTCTTC.

This clone was seen only once. The CDR3 loop reads CASSPPGTNYGYTF. CDR3 bases: TGTGCCAGCAGCCCCCCAGGGACAAACTATGGCTACACCTTC. The chain joins TRBV6-5 to TRBJ1-2; D is possibly TRBD1 (6 bases). V lost 6 bases and J 2 bases, leaving 13 bases between the germline ends. This CDR3 spans 14 amino acids. The V gene's germline CDR1 is MNHEY and CDR2 SVGAGI.

The rearrangement joins TRBV30 to TRBJ2-7; 8 nucleotides agree with TRBD1. V lost 7 bases and J lost 4; bases outside the gene matches: 6. Per the germline V gene, CDR1 is GTSNPN and CDR2 is SVGIG (reference sequence). The CDR3 contains 12 residues. The CDR3 nucleotides read TGTGCCTCCAACAGGGGGACGTACGAGCAGTACTTC. This encodes CASNRGTYEQYF.

The chain carries TRBV10-3 and TRBJ2-1, with 7 bases lining up with TRBD2. Losses at the gene ends were 4 bases for V and 8 bases for J; bases not matched to a gene: 14. The CDR3 consists of 16 residues. CDR1 ENHRY and CDR2 SYGVKD come from the germline V gene. This CDR3 is CAISVPASGGGDEQFF. The CDR3 DNA is TGTGCCATCAGTGTCCCCGCTAGCGGAGGCGGCGATGAGCAGTTCTTC.

The rearrangement joins TRBV28 to TRBJ2-7; the D is unclear. The CDR3 loop spans 11 amino acids. The V end lost 6 bases, the J end lost 7 bases, and 10 bases lay between the germline ends. The germline V gene has CDR1 MDHEN and CDR2 SYDVKM. The CDR3 is CASSRPREQYF. CDR3 in DNA: TGTGCCAGCAGCCGCCCGAGGGAGCAGTACTTC.

The V call is TRBV14, the J call TRBJ2-6; 7 positions match TRBD1. The junction had 6 bases not matched to a gene; V was cut back by 4 bases and J by 3 bases. The CDR3 spans 16 residues. Germline CDR1 SGHDN, CDR2 FVKESK. CDR3 DNA sequence: TGTGCCAGCAGCCTTCCACGGACAGGTGGGGCCAACGTCCTGACTTTC. Residues: CASSLPRTGGANVLTF. The variable domain in full, with the rest retrieved from reference TRBV14 and TRBJ2-6, is EAGVTQFPSHSVIEKGQTVTLRCDPISGHDNLYWYRRVMGKEIKFLLHFVKESKQDESGMPNNRFLAERTGGTYSTLKVQPAELEDSGVYFCASSLPRTGGANVLTFGAGSRLTVL.

The CDR3 nucleotides read TGTGCCAGCAGCTTAGGCGTCCCCTCCTACGAGCAGTACTTC. Its translation is CASSLGVPSYEQYF. J is TRBJ2-7 and V is TRBV7-2; the D is unclear. Germline V gene sequence: CDR1 SGHTA, CDR2 FQGNSA. CDR3 size: 14 residues. V gave up 1 base and J gave up 0 bases, with 7 bases separating them.

The V and J genes are TRBV12-1 and TRBJ2-7; the table's D call, TRBD1, was not checked against the DNA. TRBV12-1 is deemed a pseudogene. There are 20 residues in the CDR3. The CDR3 loop reads CASSPHPLTGPRTSFYEQYF. DNA for the CDR3: TGTGCCAGCAGCCCACACCCGTTGACGGGCCCCCGGACATCGTTTTACGAGCAGTACTTC.

V and J are TRBV5-1 and TRBJ2-6; TRBD1 might be the D (5 bases). Germline-derived CDR1 and CDR2 are SGHRS and YFSETQ. Trimming cost V 3 bases and J 0 bases, with 7 bases left between them. This CDR3 has 15 amino acids. CDR3 DNA sequence: TGCGCCAGCAGCTCAGGGATCTCTGGGGCCAACGTCCTGACTTTC. Translation: CASSSGISGANVLTF.

The chain is built from TRBV30 and TRBJ1-1; D not resolved. The ends were cut back, 5 bases at V and 1 base at J, with 8 bases in the middle. The CDR3 loop spans 12 amino acids. Germline CDR1 reads GTSNPN; CDR2 reads SVGIG (reference sequence). Here the CDR3 DNA reads TGTGCCTGGGGCCCGGGGAACACTGAAGCTTTCTTT. As protein: CAWGPGNTEAFF.

The V call is TRBV5-1, the J call TRBJ2-7; D uncertain. V was trimmed by 0 bases and J by 3 bases, leaving 10 bases between them. CDR1 and CDR2 from the germline V gene are SGHRS and YFSETQ. The CDR3 runs 14 residues. CDR3: CASSLDGSYYEQYF. CDR3 nucleotide sequence: TGCGCCAGCAGCTTGGATGGCAGTTACTACGAGCAGTACTTC. Full variable domain (rest looked up from reference TRBV5-1 and TRBJ2-7): KAGVTQTPRYLIKTRGQQVTLSCSPISGHRSVSWYQQTPGQGLQFLFEYFSETQRNKGNFPGRFSGRQFSNSRSEMNVSTLELGDSALYLCASSLDGSYYEQYFGPGTRLTVT.

This sequence joins TRBV28 and TRBJ1-1; TRBD1 agrees at 8 bases. V trimming: 3 bases; J trimming: 10 bases; junction bases outside the gene matches: 7. The germline V gene encodes CDR1 MDHEN and CDR2 SYDVKM. CDR3 size: 13 residues. The CDR3 DNA reads TGTGCCAGCAGTTTCGCCGAGCAGGGGGCAGCTTTCTTT. Translation gives CASSFAEQGAAFF.

This clone was counted a single time. The gene calls are TRBV7-9 and TRBJ1-2, with unresolved D. The CDR3 has 14 residues. Germline CDR1 and CDR2: SEHNR and FQNEAQ (reference sequence). V shed 1 base and J shed 4 bases, with 10 bases lying between them. CDR3 loop: CASSLVAETYGYTF. The CDR3 bases are TGTGCCAGCAGCTTAGTCGCGGAGACCTATGGCTACACCTTC.

The genes are TRBV6-5 and TRBJ1-2, with 7 nucleotides matching TRBD1. The CDR3 is 15 amino acids. Germline V CDR1 and CDR2: MNHEY, SVGAGI. V shed 4 bases, J shed 0 bases, and the junction held 5 bases outside the gene matches. CDR3 sequence reads: CASSWDSRANYGYTF. DNA for the CDR3: TGTGCCAGCAGTTGGGACAGCAGAGCTAACTATGGCTACACCTTC.

The V gene is TRBV6-5, the J gene TRBJ2-1; D possibly corresponds to TRBD2 (6 bases). Trimming pared 5 bases from V and 2 bases from J, leaving 10 bases between. Germline lookup yields CDR1 MNHEY and CDR2 SVGAGI. This CDR3 is built from 14 residues. The CDR3 reads CASSRLEAYNEQFF. CDR3 nucleotide sequence: TGTGCCAGCAGTAGACTAGAAGCCTACAATGAGCAGTTCTTC.

This chain joins TRBV7-9 and TRBJ1-1, with D possibly TRBD1 on 6 matching bases. V gave up 1 base and J gave up 2 bases, with 11 bases separating them. Germline assignment: CDR1 SEHNR and CDR2 FQNEAQ (reference sequence). The CDR3 is 15 residues long. The CDR3, as DNA: TGTGCCAGCAGCTTAGGGGCGGGGGGCAACACTGAAGCTTTCTTT. This codes for CASSLGAGGNTEAFF.

The chain is built from TRBV25-1 and TRBJ2-5; TRBD1 aligns across 8 bases. In germline, CDR1 is MGHDK, CDR2 SYGVNS. V lost 5 bases to trimming and J lost 11 bases; unmatched junction nucleotides: 10. This CDR3 comprises 13 residues. As DNA, the CDR3 is TGTGCCAGCAGTCGACAGGGGTTTTTGGAGCAGTACTTC. Translated: CASSRQGFLEQYF.

The chain has TRBV14 and TRBJ1-1, with no clear D. Germline loops: CDR1 SGHDN, CDR2 FVKESK. This CDR3 has 13 residues. V was trimmed by 3 bases and J by 4 bases, leaving 9 bases between them. The CDR3 DNA sequence: TGTGCCAGCAGCCAGGGCTTGTCCACTGAAGCTTTCTTT. It specifies CASSQGLSTEAFF.

This chain links TRBV28 with TRBJ2-1; 10 positions match TRBD2. The germline V gene encodes CDR1 MDHEN and CDR2 SYDVKM. This CDR3 has 17 amino acids. V lost 3 bases to trimming and J lost 2 bases; unmatched junction nucleotides: 7. This CDR3 is CASSFLASGSPYNEQFF. Written as DNA, the CDR3 is TGTGCCAGCAGTTTTCTAGCTAGCGGGAGCCCCTACAATGAGCAGTTCTTC. The full variable domain, in which reference TRBV28 and TRBJ2-1 provide the parts outside the CDR3, is DVKVTQSSRYLVKRTGEKVFLECVQDMDHENMFWYRQDPGLGLRLIYFSYDVKMKEKGDIPEGYSVSREKKERFSLILESASTNQTSMYLCASSFLASGSPYNEQFFGPGTRLTVL.